This TCR beta chain was identified in a study of early T cells in non-severe SARS-CoV-2 infection. The CDR3 loop spans 12 amino acids. V lost 5 bases, J lost 8 bases, and 12 bases lay in between. Germline CDR1 is SGHAT and CDR2 is FQDESV (reference sequence). Each CDR3 protein gets one entry after TCRdb re-called the 5' RACE reads with MiXCR. The data contain fewer than 35,000 distinct CDR3 sequences, 9% of them singletons. In its sample, this clonotype was seen many times. Sequenced sample: whole blood. This TCR came from an adult who was a healthcare worker with PCR-confirmed SARS-CoV-2 infection or an uninfected control (not recorded which). This chain links TRBV11-1 with TRBJ1-1; D unresolved. In DNA form, the CDR3 reads TGTGCCAGCAGCCGGATGGCCACGGAAGCTTTCTTT. This translates into CASSRMATEAFF.